The 27 T cell receptor beta chains below all came from one sample that was sequenced in a study of cytomegalovirus exposure and HLA in healthy donors. PCR was performed using 60 Vbeta and 13 Jbeta primers. Measured with immunoSEQ multiplex PCR; TCRdb has only the in-frame clones, and not every one. The sample carries about 210,000 clones, roughly 77% recorded once. What was sequenced was PBMCs. These TCRs come from a male donor in good health and CMV-seropositive.

The chain uses TRBV28 and TRBJ1-5; D is perhaps TRBD1 (5 bases). Trimming shortened V by 3 bases and J by 9 bases, and 18 bases separated the two germline ends. This CDR3 region has 15 residues. The germline V gene has CDR1 MDHEN and CDR2 SYDVKM. The CDR3 loop reads CASSFPGRGEGPQHF. The DNA for the CDR3 is TGTGCCAGCAGTTTCCCCGGGAGAGGGGAGGGGCCCCAGCATTTT.

The chain combines TRBV11-2 with TRBJ1-1; maybe TRBD1 (5 bases). The CDR3 runs to 14 residues. Trimming pared 2 bases from V and 11 bases from J, leaving 18 bases between. Germline values: CDR1 SGHAT, CDR2 FQNNGV. The CDR3 nucleotides are TGTGCCAGCAGCTTATCCGGGGGGGGAGGGGATGCTTTCTTT. Translated, it gives CASSLSGGGGDAFF.

The chain employs TRBV7-8 and TRBJ2-7; D possibly corresponds to TRBD2 (5 bases). This CDR3 comprises 14 residues. Looked up from germline, CDR1 is SGHVS and CDR2 is FQNEAQ. Trimming left V 9 bases short and J 2 bases short, with 17 bases between. The CDR3 loop reads CASHSDSPAYEQYF. CDR3 coding DNA: TGTGCCAGTCACTCGGACTCTCCGGCCTACGAGCAGTACTTC.

The chain combines TRBV18 with TRBJ2-1; D not resolved. CDR1 and CDR2 from the germline V gene are KGHSH and LQKENI. The V end lost 6 bases, the J end lost 7 bases, and 19 bases lay between the germline ends. This CDR3 spans 15 amino acids. CDR3 DNA sequence: TGTGCCAGCTCGTCCTTCTCGCGACTCCTAAATGAGCAGTTCTTC. It is translated as CASSSFSRLLNEQFF. Based on the CDR3 plus reference TRBV18 and TRBJ2-1, the full variable domain is NAGVMQNPRHLVRRRGQEARLRCSPMKGHSHVYWYRQLPEEGLKFMVYLQKENIIDESGMPKERFSAEFPKEGPSILRIQQVVRGDSAAYFCASSSFSRLLNEQFFGPGTRLTVL.

The chain links TRBV11-2 to TRBJ1-2, with a possible D match to TRBD1 (6 bases). The CDR3 sequence is 14 residues long. With 0 bases removed from V and 5 bases from J, the gap between germline ends came to 10 bases. Looked up from germline, CDR1 is SGHAT and CDR2 is FQNNGV. CDR3 in DNA: TGTGCCAGCAGCTTAGAGACAGGCGCGTATGGCTACACCTTC. This translates into CASSLETGAYGYTF.

The CDR3: CASSDSRTSGSYNEQFF. CDR3 DNA sequence: TGTGCCAGCAGTGACTCGAGGACTAGCGGGAGCTACAATGAGCAGTTCTTC. The gene calls are TRBV6-4 and TRBJ2-1, with TRBD2 identical over 13 bases. Germline trimming cut 0 bases from V and 3 bases from J; bases unmatched to any gene: 2. The CDR3 is 17 residues long. The germline V gene has CDR1 MRHNA and CDR2 SNTAGT.

In the case of this clone: Other nucleotide sequences in the sample specify the same CDR3. The chain employs TRBV9 and TRBJ1-6; D not resolved. Germline CDR1 SGDLS, CDR2 YYNGEE. This CDR3 has 15 residues. With 2 bases removed from V and 7 bases from J, the gap between germline ends came to 13 bases. This CDR3 reads CASSVAGGVNSPLHF. In DNA, the CDR3 is TGTGCCAGCAGCGTTGCAGGAGGTGTAAATTCACCCCTCCACTTT. Supplemented by reference TRBV9 and TRBJ1-6, the full variable domain reads DSGVTQTPKHLITATGQRVTLRCSPRSGDLSVYWYQQSLDQGLQFLIQYYNGEERAKGNILERFSAQQFPDLHSELNLSSLELGDSALYFCASSVAGGVNSPLHFGNGTRLTVT.

The rearrangement uses TRBV18 and TRBJ2-1; TRBD2 agrees at 7 bases. The germline gives CDR1 KGHSH, CDR2 LQKENI. Trimming removed 5 bases from V and 5 bases from J; junction bases left unmatched: 6. There are 14 residues in the CDR3. In DNA, the CDR3 is TGTGCCAGCTCAACGCTAGCGGCTGACAATGAGCAGTTCTTC. This gives the protein CASSTLAADNEQFF.

This chain uses TRBV14 with TRBJ2-7, with 8 bases aligning to TRBD1. Germline V gene lookup returns CDR1 SGHDN and CDR2 FVKESK. The CDR3 is made up of 16 amino acids. The V gene end was trimmed by 4 bases and the J gene end by 3 bases; junction bases not matched to a gene: 11. The CDR3 reads CASSRWDRRTNYEQYF. CDR3 DNA sequence: TGTGCCAGCAGCCGATGGGACAGGCGAACTAACTACGAGCAGTACTTC.

This rearrangement joins TRBV5-1 to TRBJ2-3; 10 positions match TRBD2. Trimming took 7 bases from V and 5 from J; bases not matched to a gene: 7. The germline V gene has CDR1 SGHRS and CDR2 YFSETQ. The CDR3 consists of 14 residues. The CDR3 region has the DNA TGCGCCAGCCTAGCGGGAGAGGGGCTAGATACGCAGTATTTT. Protein: CASLAGEGLDTQYF.

V and J are TRBV7-9 and TRBJ2-7; TRBD1 aligns across 8 bases. Germline-derived CDR1 and CDR2 are SEHNR and FQNEAQ (reference sequence). Losses at the gene ends were 6 bases for V and 3 bases for J; bases not matched to a gene: 4. This CDR3 has 13 residues. The CDR3 reads CASRFTGGYEQYF. As DNA, the CDR3 is TGTGCCAGCAGATTTACAGGGGGCTACGAGCAGTACTTC.

The V call is TRBV20-1, the J call TRBJ1-3; D not certain. V lost 7 bases and J 4 bases, leaving 8 bases between the germline ends. The CDR3 length is 11 residues. Germline CDR1 DFQATT, CDR2 SNEGSKA (reference sequence). The CDR3 nucleotides read TGCAGTGTCCCCGGGGGAAACACCATATATTTT. Translating it yields CSVPGGNTIYF.

V usage is TRBV6-1 and J usage is TRBJ1-6; TRBD1 agrees at 7 bases. CDR1 MNHNS and CDR2 SASEGT come from the germline V gene. V was pared by 10 bases and J by 9 bases, with 15 bases of the junction left unmatched. The CDR3 consists of 15 residues. The CDR3 region has the DNA TGTGCCACCAAAATAGGACAGGAATTTAGTTCACCCCTCCACTTT. It translates to CATKIGQEFSSPLHF.

The chain has TRBV7-3 and TRBJ2-1, with D perhaps TRBD1 (5 bases). The germline gives CDR1 SGHTA, CDR2 FQGTGA. This CDR3 has 17 residues. V gave up 5 bases and J gave up 8 bases, with 25 bases separating them. CDR3 coding DNA: TGTGCCAGCAGCCCCCCGAGGATGGATTCCCCCAGGGATGAGCAGTTCTTC. Amino acids: CASSPPRMDSPRDEQFF.

In DNA form, the CDR3 reads TGTGCCAGCAGCCCCCGGACTAGCGCTTACGAGCAGTACTTC. As protein: CASSPRTSAYEQYF. The J gene is TRBJ2-7, the V gene TRBV9; 9 bases match TRBD2. J gave up 4 bases and V 4 bases, and 6 bases lay outside the gene matches. Germline assignment: CDR1 SGDLS and CDR2 YYNGEE. There are 14 residues in the CDR3.

The V call is TRBV7-3, the J call TRBJ2-7; 11 bases are a match to TRBD1. The CDR3 length is 15 residues. Germline V gene lookup returns CDR1 SGHTA and CDR2 FQGTGA. V was pared by 5 bases and J by 5 bases, with 8 bases of the junction left unmatched. This CDR3 is CASSGGQGVNHEQYF. The CDR3 DNA is TGTGCCAGCAGCGGGGGACAGGGGGTGAACCACGAGCAGTACTTC.

The chain combines TRBV6-6 with TRBJ2-7, with D perhaps TRBD1 (6 bases). The V and J ends lost 6 bases and 2 bases respectively, with 17 bases between them. The CDR3 is 15 amino acids. Germline V gene data show CDR1 as MNHNY and CDR2 as SVGAGI (reference sequence). CDR3 residues: CASSPGTSRTYEQYF. CDR3 in DNA: TGTGCCAGCAGCCCTGGGACATCCCGGACCTACGAGCAGTACTTC.

This clone was counted only a few times. The J gene is TRBJ2-7, the V gene TRBV11-2; 8 positions agree with TRBD1. V shed 3 bases and J 3 bases; nucleotides not matched to a gene: 7. CDR1 and CDR2 (germline): SGHAT, FQNNGV. The length of the CDR3 is 15 residues. The CDR3 spells CASSFEDRVIYEQYF. The CDR3 nucleotides read TGTGCCAGCAGCTTTGAGGACAGGGTAATCTACGAGCAGTACTTC.

This clone was seen once. The chain combines TRBV15 with TRBJ1-5; 7 bases map to TRBD1. Unmatched junction bases numbered 12, after V lost 0 bases and J lost 7 bases. This CDR3 comprises 17 residues. Germline V gene lookup returns CDR1 LNHNV and CDR2 YYDKDF (reference sequence). The CDR3 here is CATSRDRDREKGQPQHF. For the CDR3, the DNA is TGTGCCACCAGCAGAGATAGAGACAGGGAAAAAGGGCAGCCCCAGCATTTT.

The chain employs TRBV9 and TRBJ2-7; possible D gene TRBD2, 7 bases. The CDR3 loop spans 16 amino acids. Germline lookup yields CDR1 SGDLS and CDR2 YYNGEE. With 0 bases removed from V and 2 bases from J, the gap between germline ends came to 15 bases. CDR3 protein: CASSVAMGGAPYEQYF. In nucleotides, the CDR3 is TGTGCCAGCAGCGTAGCTATGGGGGGGGCCCCCTACGAGCAGTACTTC.

V and J are TRBV5-1 and TRBJ1-1, with D possibly matching TRBD1 (6 bases). Trimming cost V 0 bases and J 4 bases, with 13 bases left between them. Germline CDR1 reads SGHRS; CDR2 reads YFSETQ. The CDR3 length is 15 residues. This CDR3 is CASSLVGEGGTEAFF. The CDR3, as DNA: TGCGCCAGCAGCTTGGTCGGGGAGGGGGGCACTGAAGCTTTCTTT.

V gene TRBV15 combines with J gene TRBJ2-7; 9 bases fit TRBD2. V was pared by 5 bases and J by 6 bases, with 5 bases of the junction left unmatched. The V gene's germline CDR1 is LNHNV and CDR2 YYDKDF (reference sequence). There are 13 residues in the CDR3. The DNA of the CDR3 is TGTGCCACCAGCCGACTAGCGGCCGCCGAGCAGTACTTC. It yields the protein CATSRLAAAEQYF.

The V and J genes are TRBV23-1 and TRBJ2-6, with TRBD1 as a possible D gene (5 bases). TRBV23-1 is an ORF; its function is uncertain. V lost 7 bases and J 0 bases, leaving 13 bases between the germline ends. The CDR3 sequence is 16 residues long. The CDR3 region is CASKGHPSSGANVLTF. The CDR3 nucleotides read TGCGCCAGCAAAGGACATCCAAGCTCTGGGGCCAACGTCCTGACTTTC.

This clone was seen a few times. The chain carries TRBV19 and TRBJ2-3, with TRBD2 identical over 13 bases. CDR1 is LNHDA and CDR2 is SQIVND in the germline V gene (reference sequence). The CDR3 consists of 17 residues. V shed 5 bases and J 4 bases; nucleotides not matched to a gene: 9. The CDR3 DNA is TGTGCCAGTAGTCTACTAGCGGGGGGGTTGCACGCAGATACGCAGTATTTT. Protein sequence: CASSLLAGGLHADTQYF.

The V call is TRBV5-4, the J call TRBJ2-7, with a weak D call TRBD2 (5 bases). Between the trimmed V and J ends, which lost 4 bases and 2 bases, there was a span of 13 bases. Germline CDR1 is SGHNT and CDR2 is YYREEE (reference sequence). The CDR3 sequence is 14 residues long. CDR3 residues: CASSPGTKTYEQYF. The CDR3 bases are TGTGCCAGCAGCCCGGGAACAAAAACCTACGAGCAGTACTTC.

V usage is TRBV7-2 and J usage is TRBJ1-6; TRBD1 agrees at 7 bases. Germline V gene lookup returns CDR1 SGHTA and CDR2 FQGNSA. The trim removed 6 bases at V and 12 bases at J, leaving 8 bases unmatched. The CDR3 totals 13 residues. The CDR3: CASSQQGTEPLHF. The DNA for the CDR3 is TGTGCCAGCAGTCAACAGGGGACCGAACCCCTCCACTTT.

This chain joins TRBV6-5 and TRBJ1-5, with 9 bases identical to TRBD1. J lost 5 bases, V lost 6 bases, and 8 bases had no gene match. The CDR3 sequence is 15 residues long. Germline loops: CDR1 MNHEY, CDR2 SVGAGI. The CDR3 region has the DNA TGTGCCAGCAGAATACAGGGGGCGACTGATCAGCCCCAGCATTTT. Its translation is CASRIQGATDQPQHF.